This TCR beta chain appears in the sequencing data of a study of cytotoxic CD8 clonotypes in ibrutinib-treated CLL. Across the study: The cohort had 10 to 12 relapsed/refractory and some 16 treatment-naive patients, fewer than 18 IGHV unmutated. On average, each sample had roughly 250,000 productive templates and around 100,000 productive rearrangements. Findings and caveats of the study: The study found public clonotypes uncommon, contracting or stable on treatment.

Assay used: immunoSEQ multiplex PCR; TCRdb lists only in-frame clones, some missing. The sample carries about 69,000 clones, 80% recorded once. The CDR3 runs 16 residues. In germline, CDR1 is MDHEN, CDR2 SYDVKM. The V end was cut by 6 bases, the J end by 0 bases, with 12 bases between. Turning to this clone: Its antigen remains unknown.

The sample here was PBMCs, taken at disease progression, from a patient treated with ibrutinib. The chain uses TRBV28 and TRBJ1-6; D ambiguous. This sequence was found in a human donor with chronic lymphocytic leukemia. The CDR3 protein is CASRPRGSSYNSPLHF. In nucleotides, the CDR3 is TGTGCCAGCAGACCCCGAGGGAGCTCCTATAATTCACCCCTCCACTTT.